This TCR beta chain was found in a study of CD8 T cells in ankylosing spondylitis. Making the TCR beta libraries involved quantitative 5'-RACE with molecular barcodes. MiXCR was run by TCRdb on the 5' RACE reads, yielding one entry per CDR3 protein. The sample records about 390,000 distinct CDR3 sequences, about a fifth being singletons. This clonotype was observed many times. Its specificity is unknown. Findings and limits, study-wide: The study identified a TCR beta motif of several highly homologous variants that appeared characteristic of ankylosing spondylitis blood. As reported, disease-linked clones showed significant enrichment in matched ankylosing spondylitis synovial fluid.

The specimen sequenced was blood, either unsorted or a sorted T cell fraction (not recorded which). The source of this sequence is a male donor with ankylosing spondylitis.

The CDR3 DNA sequence: TGCGCCAGCAGCCAAGGGTTCCAGAGCCAAGAGACCCAGTACTTC. Translated, it gives CASSQGFQSQETQYF. The chain has TRBV4-1 and TRBJ2-5, with D unresolved. CDR1 MGHRA and CDR2 YSYEKL come from the germline V gene. The CDR3 contains 15 residues. V lost 1 base and J lost 1, with 10 bases in between.